What follows are 15 T cell receptor beta chains derived from one specimen sequenced in a study of blood T cell repertoires in COVID-19. The table came from immunoSEQ multiplex PCR; TCRdb's copy has only in-frame clones and leaves some out. The data show more than 150,000 clones, with about 80% seen just once and more than 5.5% held by the top ten. The sequenced sample was peripheral blood. The receptors were gathered from a human donor in a cohort sampled during active COVID-19.

The chain recombines TRBV18 with TRBJ1-1; tentatively, D is TRBD1 (5 bases). Per germline, CDR1 KGHSH and CDR2 LQKENI. This CDR3 region has 12 residues. V gave up 3 bases and J gave up 7 bases, with 9 bases separating them. The CDR3, as DNA: TGTGCCAGCTCACCGCCAGGGAATGAAGCTTTCTTT. Amino acids: CASSPPGNEAFF.

The sample holds a few counts of this clone. The chain carries TRBV3-1 (or the pseudogene TRBV3-2) and TRBJ2-7; D may be TRBD1 (6 bases). The CDR3 consists of 16 residues. V gave up 0 bases and J gave up 1 base, with 13 bases separating them. Germline V lookup: CDR1 LGHDT, CDR2 YNNKEL (reference sequence). The CDR3 nucleotides are TGTGCCAGCAGCCAAGATCAGGGAACAGGGTCCTACGAGCAGTACTTC. Translated: CASSQDQGTGSYEQYF.

The V call is TRBV15, the J call TRBJ2-1, with D maybe TRBD1 (5 bases). Looked up from germline, CDR1 is LNHNV and CDR2 is YYDKDF (reference sequence). The CDR3 covers 14 residues. Trimming stripped 0 bases from V and 6 bases from J, with 9 bases between. CDR3 sequence (DNA): TGTGCCACCAGCAGAGAACGGCAGGGCAATGAGCAGTTCTTC. The encoded protein is CATSRERQGNEQFF.

V gene TRBV10-3 combines with J gene TRBJ1-2; D remains ambiguous. V shed 6 bases and J shed 6 bases, with 8 bases lying between them. Germline loops: CDR1 ENHRY, CDR2 SYGVKD. The CDR3 loop spans 11 amino acids. CDR3 sequence reads: CAIRATDGYTF. The CDR3 DNA is TGTGCCATCAGAGCGACGGATGGCTACACCTTC.

This chain connects TRBV2 to TRBJ2-1, with 10 bases identical to TRBD2. Germline CDR1 SNHLY, CDR2 FYNNEI. V dropped 8 bases and J dropped 9; count of bases not matched to a gene: 10. This CDR3 has 14 residues. The CDR3 sequence is CASLGAGGPAEQFF. For the CDR3, the DNA is TGTGCCAGCTTGGGAGCGGGGGGGCCCGCTGAGCAGTTCTTC.

The DNA of the CDR3 is TGTGCCAGCAGCATGACAGGGGATTTAGCAACTAATGAAAAACTGTTTTTT. This gives the protein CASSMTGDLATNEKLFF. This sequence joins TRBV2 and TRBJ1-4; 8 bases fit TRBD1. J was trimmed by 0 bases and V by 6 bases; bases with no gene match: 9. The V gene's germline CDR1 is SNHLY and CDR2 FYNNEI. This CDR3 contains 17 residues.

The chain carries TRBV18 and TRBJ2-1, with 7 bases lining up with TRBD2. Germline V gene lookup returns CDR1 KGHSH and CDR2 LQKENI. There are 16 residues in the CDR3. V lost 2 bases, J lost 7 bases, and 11 bases stayed unmatched. For the CDR3, the DNA is TGTGCCAGCTCACCATCTTCGGGACTAACCTTTAATGAGCAGTTCTTC. It codes for CASSPSSGLTFNEQFF.

The V and J genes are TRBV6-1 and TRBJ2-7; D may be TRBD1 (8 bases). The CDR3 loop spans 15 amino acids. V dropped 2 bases and J dropped 1 base, with 12 bases sitting between them. In germline, CDR1 is MNHNS, CDR2 SASEGT. The DNA for the CDR3 is TGTGCCAGCAGTGAAACAGGGGGGGGGTCCTACGAGCAGTACTTC. Amino acid sequence: CASSETGGGSYEQYF.

This chain uses TRBV5-1 with TRBJ1-1, with 8 bases fitting TRBD1. V gave up 0 bases and J gave up 4 bases; unmatched junction bases: 11. The CDR3 spans 17 residues. Germline V gene sequence: CDR1 SGHRS, CDR2 YFSETQ. The CDR3 loop reads CASSLGPGGGWGTEAFF. In DNA, the CDR3 is TGCGCCAGCAGCTTGGGGCCAGGGGGCGGATGGGGCACTGAAGCTTTCTTT.

The chain combines TRBV16 with TRBJ1-1; D call uncertain. Trimming removed 0 bases from V and 0 bases from J, with 11 bases in between. Germline V gene sequence: CDR1 KGHSY, CDR2 FQNENV. The CDR3 runs to 16 residues. In DNA form, the CDR3 reads TGTGCCAGCAGCCAATCCGGGATCGGGGTGAACACTGAAGCTTTCTTT. Amino acid sequence: CASSQSGIGVNTEAFF.

The CDR3 sequence: CASSSPLASDTQYF. In nucleotides, the CDR3 is TGTGCCAGCAGTTCCCCACTAGCTTCGGATACGCAGTATTTT. V usage is TRBV2 and J usage is TRBJ2-3, with D perhaps matching TRBD2 (6 bases). The CDR3 sequence is 14 residues long. CDR1 is SNHLY and CDR2 is FYNNEI in the germline V gene. V was clipped by 5 bases and J by 6 bases, with 15 bases between them.

The chain is built from TRBV18 and TRBJ2-5, with TRBD2 identical over 10 bases. Germline values: CDR1 KGHSH, CDR2 LQKENI. The CDR3 has 15 amino acids. V was pared by 4 bases and J by 2 bases, with 4 bases of the junction left unmatched. CDR3 sequence: CASSHALAGQETQYF. In DNA form, the CDR3 reads TGTGCCAGCTCACACGCACTAGCGGGGCAAGAGACCCAGTACTTC.

The chain carries TRBV4-1 and TRBJ1-6; TRBD1 matches at 8 bases. CDR3 size: 18 residues. Germline V gene sequence: CDR1 MGHRA, CDR2 YSYEKL. Trimming took 4 bases from V and 10 from J; bases not matched to a gene: 18. The CDR3 region is CASSRVGEGQGEKSPLHF. The CDR3 coding sequence is TGCGCCAGCAGCCGAGTCGGAGAAGGACAGGGCGAGAAATCACCCCTCCACTTT.

There are many counts of this clone. This chain links TRBV14 with TRBJ1-6; TRBD1 matches at 7 bases. Germline V gene sequence: CDR1 SGHDN, CDR2 FVKESK. This CDR3 is built from 14 residues. Germline trimming cut 4 bases from V and 4 bases from J; bases unmatched to any gene: 1. Written as DNA, the CDR3 is TGTGCCAGCAGCCCGGGACAGTATAATTCACCCCTCCACTTT. As protein: CASSPGQYNSPLHF.

The chain is built from TRBV6-1 and TRBJ2-3; maybe TRBD2 (6 bases). The CDR3 totals 16 residues. V lost 4 bases to trimming and J lost 0 bases, with 14 bases between them. In germline, CDR1 is MNHNS, CDR2 SASEGT. This chain's CDR3 is CASSGPERVSTDTQYF. CDR3 DNA: TGTGCCAGCAGTGGACCTGAGCGGGTTAGCACAGATACGCAGTATTTT.